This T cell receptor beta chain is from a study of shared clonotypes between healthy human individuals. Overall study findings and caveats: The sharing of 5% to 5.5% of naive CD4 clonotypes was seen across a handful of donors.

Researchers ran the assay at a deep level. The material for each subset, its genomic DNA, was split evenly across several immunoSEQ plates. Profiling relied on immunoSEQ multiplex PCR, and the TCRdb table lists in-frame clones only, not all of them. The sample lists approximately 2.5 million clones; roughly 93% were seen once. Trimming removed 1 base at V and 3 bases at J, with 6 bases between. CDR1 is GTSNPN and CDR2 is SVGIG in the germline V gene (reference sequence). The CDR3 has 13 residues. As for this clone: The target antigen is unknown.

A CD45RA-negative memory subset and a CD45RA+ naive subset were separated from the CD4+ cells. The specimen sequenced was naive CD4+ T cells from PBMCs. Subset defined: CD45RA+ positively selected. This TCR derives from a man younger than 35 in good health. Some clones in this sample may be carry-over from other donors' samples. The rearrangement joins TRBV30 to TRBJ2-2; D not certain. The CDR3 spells CAWSGAYTGELFF. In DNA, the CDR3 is TGTGCCTGGAGTGGGGCGTACACCGGGGAGCTGTTTTTT.